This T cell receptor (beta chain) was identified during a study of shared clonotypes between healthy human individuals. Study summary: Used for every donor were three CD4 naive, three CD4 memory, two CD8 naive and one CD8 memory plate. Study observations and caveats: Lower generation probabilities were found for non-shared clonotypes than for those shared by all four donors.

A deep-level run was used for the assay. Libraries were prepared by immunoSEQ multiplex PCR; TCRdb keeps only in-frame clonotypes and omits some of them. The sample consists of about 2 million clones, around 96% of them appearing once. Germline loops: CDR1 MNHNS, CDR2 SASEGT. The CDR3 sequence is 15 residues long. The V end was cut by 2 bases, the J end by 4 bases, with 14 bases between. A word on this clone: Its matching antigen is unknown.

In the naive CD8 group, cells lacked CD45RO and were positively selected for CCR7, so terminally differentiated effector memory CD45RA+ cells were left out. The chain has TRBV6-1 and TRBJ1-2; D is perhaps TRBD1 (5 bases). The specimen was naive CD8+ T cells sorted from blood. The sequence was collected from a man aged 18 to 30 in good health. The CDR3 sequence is CASSERQRWSYGYTF. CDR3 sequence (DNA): TGTGCCAGCAGTGAACGACAGCGTTGGAGCTATGGCTACACCTTC.